These 7 T cell receptor beta chains share one sample of origin, sequenced in a study of blood T cell repertoires in COVID-19. Clones were read by immunoSEQ multiplex PCR, and TCRdb kept only the in-frame ones, dropping some. Altogether 200,000 to 250,000 clones are present, roughly 84% being singletons, with the ten largest covering 3.6%. The sample taken for sequencing was peripheral blood. The receptor source for this set is a woman aged 80 or over with acute or convalescent COVID-19.

V is TRBV3-1 (or the pseudogene TRBV3-2) and J is TRBJ2-2; 7 bases are shared with TRBD2. From germline, CDR1 is LGHDT and CDR2 YNNKEL (reference sequence). The CDR3 is made up of 15 amino acids. The ends lost 4 bases at V and 2 bases at J; junction bases unmatched: 4. The CDR3, as DNA: TGTGCCAGCAGCCCCCGGACTAGTAACACCGGGGAGCTGTTTTTT. As protein: CASSPRTSNTGELFF.

The chain links TRBV3-1 (or the pseudogene TRBV3-2) to TRBJ2-2; 9 bases fit TRBD2. CDR3 size: 15 residues. J was trimmed by 4 bases and V by 8 bases; bases with no gene match: 8. The germline gives CDR1 LGHDT, CDR2 YNNKEL (reference sequence). The CDR3 loop reads CASSSAGGPTGELFF. CDR3 sequence (DNA): TGTGCCAGCTCCTCCGCGGGGGGGCCCACCGGGGAGCTGTTTTTT.

The gene calls are TRBV28 and TRBJ1-4; 10 positions agree with TRBD1. V shed 6 bases and J 8 bases; nucleotides not matched to a gene: 9. Germline V gene data show CDR1 as MDHEN and CDR2 as SYDVKM. This CDR3 has 15 amino acids. CDR3 nucleotide sequence: TGTGCCAGCAGGGCAAGACAGGGGGCCCGGGAAAAACTGTTTTTT. As protein: CASRARQGAREKLFF.

This chain uses TRBV12-3 or TRBV12-4 with TRBJ1-1; D is uncertain. CDR3 length: 13 amino acids. Trimming took 6 bases from V and 0 from J, leaving 8 bases between them. CDR3 loop: CASSSAVNTEAFF. CDR3 in DNA: TGTGCCAGCAGCTCTGCAGTGAACACTGAAGCTTTCTTT.

In its sample, this clone was seen once. The chain combines TRBV11-2 with TRBJ1-1; D is undetermined. The CDR3 consists of 14 residues. V lost 0 bases and J lost 1, with 6 bases in between. Germline V gives CDR1 SGHAT, CDR2 FQNNGV. In nucleotides, the CDR3 is TGTGCCAGCAGCTTAGAACGGGGGAACACTGAAGCTTTCTTT. Its translation is CASSLERGNTEAFF.

For this clone: The same CDR3 can be traced to other DNA sequences in this sample. V gene TRBV28 combines with J gene TRBJ1-6; 10 bases line up with TRBD1. This CDR3 region has 14 residues. Germline CDR1 MDHEN, CDR2 SYDVKM. V was clipped by 3 bases and J by 9 bases; unmatched bases: 2. CDR3 loop: CASSLTGGGSPLHF. CDR3 nucleotide sequence: TGTGCCAGCAGTTTGACAGGGGGCGGTTCACCCCTCCACTTT.

V and J are TRBV2 and TRBJ2-1; 8 nucleotides agree with TRBD1. CDR1 and CDR2 (germline): SNHLY, FYNNEI. There are 16 residues in the CDR3. Trimming at V came to 2 bases and at J to 6 bases, leaving 9 bases not matched to a gene. The CDR3 nucleotides are TGTGCCAGCAGTGAACAGGGGGCGGACCTCTCCAATGAGCAGTTCTTC. Protein: CASSEQGADLSNEQFF.